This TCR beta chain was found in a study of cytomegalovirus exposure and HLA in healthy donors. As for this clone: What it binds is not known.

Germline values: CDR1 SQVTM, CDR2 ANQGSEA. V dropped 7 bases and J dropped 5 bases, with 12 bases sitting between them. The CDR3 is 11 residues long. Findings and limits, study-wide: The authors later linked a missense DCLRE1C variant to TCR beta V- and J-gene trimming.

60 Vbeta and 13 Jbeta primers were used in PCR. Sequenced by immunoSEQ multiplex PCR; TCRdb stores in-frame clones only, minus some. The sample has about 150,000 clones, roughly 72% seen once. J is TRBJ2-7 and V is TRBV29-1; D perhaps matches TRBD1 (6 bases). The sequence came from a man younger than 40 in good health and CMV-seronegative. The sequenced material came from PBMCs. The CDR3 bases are TGCAGCGCCCGGACAGACAACGAGCAGTACTTC. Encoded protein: CSARTDNEQYF.